This entry features one T cell receptor beta chain sequence. Its antigen is unidentified. The data originate from a study of CD4 T cells in relation to SARS-CoV-2 and coronaviruses. Study overall: ViraFEST: approximately 10-day antigen culture of PBMCs, then TCR beta CDR3 sequencing. The negative reference was HIV-1 Nef peptide pool or peptide-free culture. Study findings and constraints: SARS-CoV-2-driven expansion was significantly weaker in crossreactive than monoreactive clones.

Data came from immunoSEQ multiplex PCR; TCRdb stores just in-frame clones and leaves some out. Of about 29,000 clones listed, approximately 79% were seen once; the top ten hold roughly an eighth. CDR1 LGHNA and CDR2 YNFKEQ come from the germline V gene. J was trimmed by 7 bases and V by 0 bases; bases with no gene match: 9. The CDR3 loop spans 17 amino acids. Before the COVID-19 pandemic, during about 2011-2019, CD4+ T cells were taken from unexposed donors. The cells were cultured for around ten days before CD4+ T cells were isolated. Testing used SARS-CoV-2 S/N and four cold-coronavirus spikes on unexposed-donor CD4+ T cells, cells permitting.

Sequencing was done on a sample of CD4+ T cells from PBMCs, cultured in vitro. The receptor's source is a human donor in good health. The chain employs TRBV4-2 and TRBJ1-6; the match to TRBD1 covers 7 bases. The CDR3 coding sequence is TGTGCCAGCAGCCAAGATAGGCCTTGGACAGGCAATTCACCCCTCCACTTT. This encodes CASSQDRPWTGNSPLHF.